Below, one T cell receptor beta chain is given with its context. Some clones are missing from TCRdb's copy, which holds only in-frame ones; the method was immunoSEQ multiplex PCR. The table has about 370,000 clones, about 89% seen once. The data belong to a study of blood T cell repertoires in COVID-19. Study at large: T cells, B-cell-depleted T cells, or PBMCs supplied cDNA or gDNA.

The junction had 17 bases not matched to a gene; V was cut back by 1 base and J by 5 bases. The CDR3 sequence is 19 residues long. Germline CDR1 reads SGHTA; CDR2 reads FQGNSA. The chain combines TRBV7-2 with TRBJ2-1; 7 positions match TRBD2. The TCR comes from a woman aged 30 to 39 with COVID-19, enrolled during active disease. The sample taken for sequencing was peripheral blood. This chain's CDR3 is CASSLVGTSAIGIHNEQFF. CDR3 in DNA: TGTGCCAGCAGCTTAGTCGGTACTAGCGCGATCGGAATTCACAATGAGCAGTTCTTC. Using reference TRBV7-2 and TRBJ2-1 for the parts outside the CDR3, the full variable domain is GAGVSQSPSNKVTEKGKDVELRCDPISGHTALYWYRQSLGQGLEFLIYFQGNSAPDKSGLPSDRFSAERTGGSVSTLTIQRTQQEDSAVYLCASSLVGTSAIGIHNEQFFGPGTRLTVL.